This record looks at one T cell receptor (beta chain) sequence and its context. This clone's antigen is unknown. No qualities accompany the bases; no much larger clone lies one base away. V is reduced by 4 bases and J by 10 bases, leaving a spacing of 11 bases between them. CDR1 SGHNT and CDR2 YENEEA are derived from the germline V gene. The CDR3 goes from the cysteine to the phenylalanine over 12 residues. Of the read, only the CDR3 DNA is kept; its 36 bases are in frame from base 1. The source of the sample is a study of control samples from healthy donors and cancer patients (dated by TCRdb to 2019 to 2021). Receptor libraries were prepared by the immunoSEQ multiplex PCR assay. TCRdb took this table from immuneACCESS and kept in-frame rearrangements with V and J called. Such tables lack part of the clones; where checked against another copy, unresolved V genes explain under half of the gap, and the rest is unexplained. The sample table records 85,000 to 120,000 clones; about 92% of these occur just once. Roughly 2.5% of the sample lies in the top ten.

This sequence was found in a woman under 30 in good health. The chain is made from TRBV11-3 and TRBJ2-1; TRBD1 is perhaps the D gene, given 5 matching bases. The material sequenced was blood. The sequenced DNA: TGTGCCAGCAGCTCCAGGGTCGGCGAGCAGTTCTTC. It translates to CASSSRVGEQFF.